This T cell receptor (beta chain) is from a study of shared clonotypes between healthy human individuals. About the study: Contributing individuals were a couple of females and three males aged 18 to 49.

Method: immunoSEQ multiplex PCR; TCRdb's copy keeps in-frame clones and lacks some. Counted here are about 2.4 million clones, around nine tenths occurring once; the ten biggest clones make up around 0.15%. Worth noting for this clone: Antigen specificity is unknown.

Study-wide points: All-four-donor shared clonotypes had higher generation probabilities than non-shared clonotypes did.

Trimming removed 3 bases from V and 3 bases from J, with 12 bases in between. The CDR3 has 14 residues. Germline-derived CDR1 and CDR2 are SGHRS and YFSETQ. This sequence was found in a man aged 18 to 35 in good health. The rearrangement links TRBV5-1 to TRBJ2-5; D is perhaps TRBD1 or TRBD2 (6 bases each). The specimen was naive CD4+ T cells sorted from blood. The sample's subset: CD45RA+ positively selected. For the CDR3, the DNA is TGCGCCAGCAGCTGGGGGGCTGGGGAAGAGACCCAGTACTTC. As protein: CASSWGAGEETQYF.